One and the same sample provided the 11 T cell receptor beta chains below, sequenced in a study of OX40 agonist ivuxolimab in advanced cancers. Only in-frame clones appear in the TCRdb table, and some are missing; sequencing was by immunoSEQ multiplex PCR. The sample lists approximately 130,000 clones, 90% occurring once. The source material was CD4+ or CD8+ T cells sorted from blood, sampled in a trial of the OX40 agonist ivuxolimab. These receptors were taken from an adult with an advanced solid tumor such as melanoma, head and neck, liver or kidney cancer.

The chain combines TRBV27 with TRBJ2-2; the D is unclear. The germline V gene encodes CDR1 MNHEY and CDR2 SMNVEV (reference sequence). This CDR3 spans 14 amino acids. V was pared by 0 bases and J by 5 bases, with 7 bases between. The CDR3 coding sequence is TGTGCCAGCAGTTTATCGATCCGGACCGGGGAGCTGTTTTTT. Translating it yields CASSLSIRTGELFF.

The chain recombines TRBV2 with TRBJ2-5; 7 bases agree with TRBD1. Germline values: CDR1 SNHLY, CDR2 FYNNEI. CDR3 length: 13 amino acids. Trimming removed 7 bases from V and 2 bases from J; junction bases left unmatched: 4. The CDR3 DNA follows: TGTGCCAGCACCAGGGACAGTCAAGAGACCCAGTACTTC. This codes for CASTRDSQETQYF.

The V and J genes are TRBV4-2 and TRBJ2-1; TRBD2 matches 13 bases. Germline V gene lookup returns CDR1 LGHNA and CDR2 YNFKEQ. The CDR3 loop spans 15 amino acids. Trimming took 4 bases from V and 5 from J; bases not matched to a gene: 2. This chain's CDR3 is CASSLGTSGDNEQFF. CDR3 nucleotide sequence: TGTGCCAGCAGCCTTGGGACTAGCGGGGACAATGAGCAGTTCTTC.

Only one count was recorded for this clone. V is TRBV2 and J is TRBJ2-1; possibly TRBD2 for D (5 bases). The CDR3 runs 14 residues. Germline CDR1 reads SNHLY; CDR2 reads FYNNEI. V lost 7 bases to trimming and J lost 9 bases, with 19 bases between them. The CDR3 region is CASKTRTVRGEQFF. CDR3 nucleotide sequence: TGTGCCAGCAAGACCCGGACTGTTCGGGGTGAGCAGTTCTTC.

The gene calls are TRBV6-6 and TRBJ1-1; no firm D call. Trimming pared 7 bases from V and 1 base from J, leaving 13 bases between. The CDR3 runs 14 residues. Germline assignment: CDR1 MNHNY and CDR2 SVGAGI (reference sequence). The CDR3 loop reads CASKGGPTNTEAFF. CDR3 coding DNA: TGTGCCAGCAAGGGCGGCCCGACGAACACTGAAGCTTTCTTT.

The V call is TRBV15, the J call TRBJ2-2; D uncertain. Germline V lookup: CDR1 LNHNV, CDR2 YYDKDF (reference sequence). CDR3 length: 14 amino acids. Trimming stripped 3 bases from V and 1 base from J, with 6 bases between. The CDR3 sequence: CATSSYRNTGELFF. Written as DNA, the CDR3 is TGTGCCACCAGCAGTTATAGGAACACCGGGGAGCTGTTTTTT. Complete variable domain (other parts from reference TRBV15 and TRBJ2-2): DAMVIQNPRYQVTQFGKPVTLSCSQTLNHNVMYWYQQKSSQAPKLLFHYYDKDFNNEADTPDNFQSRRPNTSFCFLDIRSPGLGDTAMYLCATSSYRNTGELFFGEGSRLTVL.

The rearrangement joins TRBV18 to TRBJ2-1; the D is unclear. CDR1 is KGHSH, CDR2 LQKENI, per germline. This CDR3 spans 15 amino acids. V lost 2 bases, J lost 9 bases, and 17 bases lay in between. CDR3 DNA sequence: TGTGCCAGCTCACCAAAAGATCTAGTAGAGGCTGAGCAGTTCTTC. Its translation is CASSPKDLVEAEQFF.

This chain joins TRBV6-1 and TRBJ2-1, with D tentatively TRBD2 (6 bases). The germline V gene has CDR1 MNHNS and CDR2 SASEGT. V was trimmed by 2 bases and J by 2 bases, leaving 16 bases between them. The CDR3 consists of 17 residues. The CDR3 DNA reads as TGTGCCAGCAGTGAACTGGAGCGGGCCCCAGCCTACAATGAGCAGTTCTTC. The encoded protein is CASSELERAPAYNEQFF.

This chain connects TRBV6-5 to TRBJ1-2, with 7 bases identical to TRBD1. This CDR3 contains 14 residues. Per germline, CDR1 MNHEY and CDR2 SVGAGI. Unmatched junction bases numbered 12, after V lost 7 bases and J lost 7 bases. The CDR3 DNA reads as TGTGCCAGCAATCCCAGACAGGGAATCTCTGGCTACACCTTC. It translates to CASNPRQGISGYTF.

The J gene is TRBJ2-7, the V gene TRBV18; tentatively, D is TRBD1 or TRBD2 (6 bases each). The germline V and J ends were trimmed by 4 bases and 5 bases, with 18 bases remaining between them. Germline V gene sequence: CDR1 KGHSH, CDR2 LQKENI. The CDR3 covers 15 residues. CDR3 region: CASSRGNGGGDEQYF. DNA for the CDR3: TGTGCCAGCTCACGTGGCAACGGGGGCGGGGACGAGCAGTACTTC.

The V call is TRBV27, the J call TRBJ2-5; 8 bases fit TRBD1. In germline, CDR1 is MNHEY, CDR2 SMNVEV (reference sequence). The V and J ends lost 3 bases and 4 bases, in that order; junction bases with no gene match: 4. The CDR3 is 14 residues long. CDR3 protein: CASSFGQGGETQYF. The CDR3 DNA reads as TGTGCCAGCAGTTTTGGACAGGGTGGAGAGACCCAGTACTTC.